What follows describes a single TCR beta chain. What it recognizes is unknown. The authors took PBMCs from roughly 9.5 ml fresh peripheral blood. The entry originates in a study of T cells in Graves' hyperthyroidism and ophthalmopathy. Study overall: Peripheral blood samples were taken at initial diagnosis, prior to any treatment.

TCR beta CDR3 region amplification was performed from RNA transcripts. HTBI primers were used for first-round RT-PCR of the TCR CDR3. From the multiplex PCR reads, TCRdb called clonotypes with MiXCR, one entry per CDR3 protein. The table has roughly 380,000 distinct CDR3 sequences, about 14% seen once. Study-level results: Model predictions of ophthalmopathy came a median approximately 6 months before onset.

This receptor was taken from a woman aged 60-75 years with Graves' hyperthyroidism. Source material: blood.

The CDR3 DNA reads TGTGCCAGCAGCTTGCGAGGACTAGCGGGGCGCACAGATACGCAGTATTTT. Translating gives CASSLRGLAGRTDTQYF. The chain joins TRBV9 to TRBJ2-3, with 12 bases lining up with TRBD2. Germline V CDR1 and CDR2: SGDLS, YYNGEE. Trimming removed 4 bases from V and 1 base from J; junction bases left unmatched: 7. The length of the CDR3 is 17 residues.